This paragraph covers one TCR beta chain sequence. V lost 2 bases, J lost 3 bases, and 2 bases stayed unmatched. The CDR3 length is 15 residues. CDR1 is MDHEN, CDR2 SYDVKM, per germline. The data originate from a study of shared clonotypes between healthy human individuals. Sequencing was performed with immunoSEQ multiplex PCR; in TCRdb, only in-frame clones are kept and a portion is missing. Counted here are about 710,000 clones, 55% to 85% occurring once; the ten biggest clones make up 1.5% to 2%. The chain uses TRBV28 and TRBJ2-2, with 8 nucleotides matching TRBD2. The receptor comes from a woman aged 30 to 39 in good health. The sequenced sample was memory CD4+ T cells sorted from blood. Documented subset: CD45RA-negative fraction. CDR3 sequence: CASSLGTRDTGELFF. In nucleotides, the CDR3 is TGTGCCAGCAGTTTAGGGACTAGAGACACCGGGGAGCTGTTTTTT.